A selection of T cell receptor beta chains follows, all from one sample in a study of cytomegalovirus exposure and HLA in healthy donors. The protocol was immunoSEQ multiplex PCR, while the TCRdb copy is restricted to in-frame clones and leaves out a portion. The sample has about 130,000 clones; roughly 18% are singletons. Material for sequencing was PBMCs. The source of these receptors is a female donor in good health and CMV-seropositive. Each CDR3 is given with its conserved first and last residue. The order of the fields is V gene, clone size, D gene, J gene, CDR3 DNA, CDR3 protein. D genes are given only for firm matches. The listing skips clone size in some rows; elsewhere it reads once, few, many or a size class.

V: TRBV5-6
size: NA
D: TRBD1
J: TRBJ1-4
DNA: TGTGCCAGCAGCATTTCCGGGACAGGGAATCCAGCTAATGAAAAACTGTTTTTT
CDR3: CASSISGTGNPANEKLFF

V: TRBV4-2
size: few
D: NA
J: TRBJ2-1
DNA: TGTGCCAGCAGCCAAGTGTCGGAGAGCTCCTACAATGAGCAGTTCTTC
CDR3: CASSQVSESSYNEQFF

V: TRBV9
size: few
D: NA
J: TRBJ2-7
DNA: TGTGCCAGCAGCGTAGAGGGGGGGACGACCGAGCAGTACTTC
CDR3: CASSVEGGTTEQYF

V: TRBV2
size: NA
D: TRBD1
J: TRBJ2-7
DNA: TGTGCCGGGACAGGGCCCAACTCCTACGAGCAGTACTTC
CDR3: CAGTGPNSYEQYF

V: TRBV6-1
size: few
D: NA
J: TRBJ1-2
DNA: TGTGCCAGCAGTGACCAGGGTATCGGTGGCTACACCTTC
CDR3: CASSDQGIGGYTF

V: TRBV5-1
size: NA
D: TRBD2
J: TRBJ2-7
DNA: TGCGCCAGCAGGATGGTAGCGGGGTCCTACGAGCAGTACTTC
CDR3: CASRMVAGSYEQYF

V: TRBV15
size: NA
D: NA
J: TRBJ1-1
DNA: TGTGCCACCAGCAGAGAAGTTAGCTACACTGAAGCTTTCTTT
CDR3: CATSREVSYTEAFF

V: TRBV10-2
size: NA
D: TRBD1
J: TRBJ1-2
DNA: TGCGCCAGCGCCCGACAGGGGGACTATGGCTACACCTTC
CDR3: CASARQGDYGYTF

V: TRBV11-3
size: NA
D: NA
J: TRBJ1-1
DNA: TGTGCCAGCAGCTTAGATCTATCCACTGAAGCTTTCTTT
CDR3: CASSLDLSTEAFF

V: TRBV27
size: NA
D: NA
J: TRBJ1-2
DNA: TGTGCCAGCAGTTTATTCAGGGGCTATGGCTACACCTTC
CDR3: CASSLFRGYGYTF

V: TRBV5-1
size: few
D: TRBD1
J: TRBJ2-7
DNA: TGCGCCAGCAGCTTGGCCCCGCCGGGACAGGGGGTATACTCCTACGAGCAGTACTTC
CDR3: CASSLAPPGQGVYSYEQYF

V: TRBV30
size: NA
D: NA
J: TRBJ1-2
DNA: TGTGCCTGGAGTGAGACGACAACCTTCTATGGCTACACCTTC
CDR3: CAWSETTTFYGYTF

V: TRBV21-1
size: NA
D: NA
J: TRBJ2-7
DNA: TGTGCCAGCAGCATTTACCCGGCAGGGTTAGCCTTCGAGCAGTACTTC
CDR3: CASSIYPAGLAFEQYF

V: TRBV6-5
size: NA
D: TRBD1
J: TRBJ1-3
DNA: TGTGCCAGCAGTGCCCGACAGGGGGCTGGAAACACCATATATTTT
CDR3: CASSARQGAGNTIYF

V: TRBV27
size: NA
D: TRBD1
J: TRBJ2-1
DNA: TGTGCCAGCAGTTTCACAGGGGGTTCCTACAATGAGCAGTTCTTC
CDR3: CASSFTGGSYNEQFF

V: TRBV27
size: NA
D: TRBD2
J: TRBJ2-7
DNA: TGTGCCAGCAGTTTATCGGGAGGGCCCTTTAGCGAGCAGTACTTC
CDR3: CASSLSGGPFSEQYF

V: TRBV29-1
size: few
D: TRBD1
J: TRBJ2-7
DNA: TGCAGCGTTGGGAGGTCCGGGACAGGGACCTACGAGCAGTACTTC
CDR3: CSVGRSGTGTYEQYF

V: TRBV6-6
size: few
D: NA
J: TRBJ1-4
DNA: TGTGCCAGCAGCGGCAGACAGAATGAAAAACTGTTTTTT
CDR3: CASSGRQNEKLFF

V: TRBV5-1
size: NA
D: NA
J: TRBJ1-4
DNA: TGCGCCAGCAGCTTGGATTACCGGGGGGAAAAACTGTTTTTT
CDR3: CASSLDYRGEKLFF

V: TRBV18
size: NA
D: NA
J: TRBJ2-1
DNA: TGTGCCAGCTCACCTCTCAGCGGGTGGGCCTACAATGAGCAGTTCTTC
CDR3: CASSPLSGWAYNEQFF

V: TRBV5-4
size: few
D: TRBD1
J: TRBJ2-2
DNA: TGTGCCAGCAGCCCGAGGACAGGAAACACCGGGGAGCTGTTTTTT
CDR3: CASSPRTGNTGELFF

V: TRBV30
size: few
D: TRBD2
J: TRBJ2-3
DNA: TGTGCCTGTAGCGGGGGTAGCTCGGTCTCTTTGGATACGCAGTATTTT
CDR3: CACSGGSSVSLDTQYF

V: TRBV7-2
size: few
D: NA
J: TRBJ2-2
DNA: TGTGCCAGCAGTGTCTACACCGGGGAGCTGTTTTTT
CDR3: CASSVYTGELFF

V: TRBV7-7
size: NA
D: NA
J: TRBJ2-5
DNA: TGTGCCAGCAGCTTAGGAGGGAAGAGGACCCAGTACTTC
CDR3: CASSLGGKRTQYF